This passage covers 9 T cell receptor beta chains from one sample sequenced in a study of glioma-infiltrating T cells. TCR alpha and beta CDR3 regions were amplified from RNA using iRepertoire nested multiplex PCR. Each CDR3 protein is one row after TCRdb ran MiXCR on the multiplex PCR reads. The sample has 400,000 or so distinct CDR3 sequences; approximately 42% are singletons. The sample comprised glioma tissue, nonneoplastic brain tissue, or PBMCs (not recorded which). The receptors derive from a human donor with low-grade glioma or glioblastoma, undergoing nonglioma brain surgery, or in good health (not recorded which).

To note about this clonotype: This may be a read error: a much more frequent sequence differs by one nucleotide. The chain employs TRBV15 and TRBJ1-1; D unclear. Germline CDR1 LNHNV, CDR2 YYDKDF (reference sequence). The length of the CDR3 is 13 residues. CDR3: CATRRESSSEAFF. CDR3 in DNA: TGTGCCACCCGCAGAGAGAGCAGTTCTGAAGCTTTCTTT.

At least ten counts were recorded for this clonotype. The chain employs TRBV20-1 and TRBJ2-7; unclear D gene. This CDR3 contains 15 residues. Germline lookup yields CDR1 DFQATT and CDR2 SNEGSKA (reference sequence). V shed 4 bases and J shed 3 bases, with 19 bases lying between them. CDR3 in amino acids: CSATLPLGNVYEQYF. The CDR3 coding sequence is TGCAGTGCTACCCTCCCCCTAGGGAATGTCTACGAGCAGTACTTC.

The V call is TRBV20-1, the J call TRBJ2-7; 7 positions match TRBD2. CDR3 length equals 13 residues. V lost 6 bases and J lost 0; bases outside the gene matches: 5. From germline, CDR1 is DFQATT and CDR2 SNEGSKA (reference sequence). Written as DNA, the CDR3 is TGCAGTGCATACGGGGGGAGCTCCTACGAGCAGTACTTC. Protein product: CSAYGGSSYEQYF.

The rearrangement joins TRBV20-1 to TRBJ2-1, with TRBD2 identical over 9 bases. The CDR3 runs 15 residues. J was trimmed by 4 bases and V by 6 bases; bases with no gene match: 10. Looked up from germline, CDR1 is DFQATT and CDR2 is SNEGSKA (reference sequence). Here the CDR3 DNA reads TGCAGTGCGGTCCCACTAGCGGGTTTATACAATGAGCAGTTCTTC. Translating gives CSAVPLAGLYNEQFF.

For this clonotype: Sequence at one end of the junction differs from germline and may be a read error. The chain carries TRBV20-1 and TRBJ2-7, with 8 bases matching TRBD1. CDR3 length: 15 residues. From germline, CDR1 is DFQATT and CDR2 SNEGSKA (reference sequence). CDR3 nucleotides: TGCAGTGCCAGAGACAGGGGAGGACGATTCTACGAGCAGTACTTC. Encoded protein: CSARDRGGRFYEQYF.

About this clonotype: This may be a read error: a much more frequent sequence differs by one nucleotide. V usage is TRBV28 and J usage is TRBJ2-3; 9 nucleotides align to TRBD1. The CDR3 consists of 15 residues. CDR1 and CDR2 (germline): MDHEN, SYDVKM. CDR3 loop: CANSFYGQGLDTQYF. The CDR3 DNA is TGTGCCAACAGTTTCTACGGACAGGGGTTAGATACGCAGTATTTT.

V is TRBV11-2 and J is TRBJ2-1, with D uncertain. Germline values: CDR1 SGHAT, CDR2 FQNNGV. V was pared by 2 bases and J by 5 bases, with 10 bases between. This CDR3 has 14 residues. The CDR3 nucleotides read TGTGCCAGCAGCTTAAGAACTACCGACAATGAGCAGTTCTTC. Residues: CASSLRTTDNEQFF.

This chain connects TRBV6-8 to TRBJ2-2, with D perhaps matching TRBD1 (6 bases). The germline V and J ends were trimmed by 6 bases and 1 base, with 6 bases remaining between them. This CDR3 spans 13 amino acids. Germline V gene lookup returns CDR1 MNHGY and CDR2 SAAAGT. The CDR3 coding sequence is TGTGCCAGCAGAGGGGGGAACACCGGGGAGCTGTTTTTT. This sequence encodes CASRGGNTGELFF.

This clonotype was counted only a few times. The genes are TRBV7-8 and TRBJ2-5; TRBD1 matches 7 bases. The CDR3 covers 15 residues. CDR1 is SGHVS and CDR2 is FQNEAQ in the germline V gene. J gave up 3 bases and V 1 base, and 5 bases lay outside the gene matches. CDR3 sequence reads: CASSLVQGIEETQYF. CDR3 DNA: TGTGCCAGCAGCTTAGTACAGGGGATAGAAGAGACCCAGTACTTC.